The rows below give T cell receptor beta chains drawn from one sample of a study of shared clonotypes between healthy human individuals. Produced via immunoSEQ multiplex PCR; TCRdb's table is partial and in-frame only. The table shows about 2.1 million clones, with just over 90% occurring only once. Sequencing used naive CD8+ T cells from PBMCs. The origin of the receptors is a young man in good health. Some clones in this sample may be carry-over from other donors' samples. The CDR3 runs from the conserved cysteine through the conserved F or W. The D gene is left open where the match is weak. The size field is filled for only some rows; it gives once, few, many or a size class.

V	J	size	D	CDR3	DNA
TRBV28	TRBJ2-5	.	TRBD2	CASSSPSSGDVETQYF	TGTGCCAGCAGTTCCCCCTCTAGCGGGGATGTAGAGACCCAGTACTTC
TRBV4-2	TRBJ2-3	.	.	CASSPQEGSTDTQYF	TGTGCCAGCAGCCCTCAGGAGGGTAGCACAGATACGCAGTATTTT
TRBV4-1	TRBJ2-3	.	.	CASSQAPGTDTQYF	TGCGCCAGCAGCCAGGCCCCGGGGACAGATACGCAGTATTTT
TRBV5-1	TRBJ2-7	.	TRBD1	CASSLVQGSLYEQYF	TGCGCCAGCAGCTTGGTACAGGGGAGCCTATACGAGCAGTACTTC
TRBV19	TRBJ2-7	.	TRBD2	CASSIDLWTSGYEQYF	TGTGCCAGTAGTATAGATCTATGGACTAGCGGCTACGAGCAGTACTTC
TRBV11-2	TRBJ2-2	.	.	CASSLGVPGELFF	TGTGCCAGCAGCTTAGGCGTCCCCGGGGAGCTGTTTTTT
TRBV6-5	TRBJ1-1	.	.	CASSYRRGLSEAFF	TGTGCCAGCAGTTACCGAAGGGGGTTATCTGAAGCTTTCTTT
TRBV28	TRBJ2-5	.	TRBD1	CASSLLGQGVDETQYF	TGTGCCAGCAGTTTGCTGGGACAGGGGGTCGACGAGACCCAGTACTTC
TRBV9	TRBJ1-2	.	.	CASSVGSNYGYTF	TGTGCCAGCAGCGTAGGCAGTAACTATGGCTACACCTTC
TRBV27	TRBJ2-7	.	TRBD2	CASSPTSGPSYEQYF	TGTGCCAGCAGCCCCACTAGCGGGCCCTCCTACGAGCAGTACTTC
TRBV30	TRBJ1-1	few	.	CAWSASVGTEAFF	TGTGCCTGGAGTGCCTCTGTTGGGACTGAAGCTTTCTTT